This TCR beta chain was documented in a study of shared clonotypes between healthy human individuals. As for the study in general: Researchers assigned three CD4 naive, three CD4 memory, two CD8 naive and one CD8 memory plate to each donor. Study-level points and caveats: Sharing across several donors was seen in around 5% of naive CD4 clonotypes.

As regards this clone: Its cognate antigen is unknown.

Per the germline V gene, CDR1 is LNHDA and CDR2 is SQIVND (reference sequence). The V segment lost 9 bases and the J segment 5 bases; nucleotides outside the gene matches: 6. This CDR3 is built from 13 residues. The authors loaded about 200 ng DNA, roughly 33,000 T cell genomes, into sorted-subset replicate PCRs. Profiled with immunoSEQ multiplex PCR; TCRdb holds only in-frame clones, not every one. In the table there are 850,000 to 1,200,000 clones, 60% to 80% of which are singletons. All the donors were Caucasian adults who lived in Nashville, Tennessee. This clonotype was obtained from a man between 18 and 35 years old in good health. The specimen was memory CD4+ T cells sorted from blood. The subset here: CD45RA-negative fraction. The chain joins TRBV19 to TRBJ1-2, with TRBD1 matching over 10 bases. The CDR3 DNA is TGTGCCAGCAAGACAGGGGGCGAGTATGGCTACACCTTC. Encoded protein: CASKTGGEYGYTF. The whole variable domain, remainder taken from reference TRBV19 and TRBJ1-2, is DGGITQSPKYLFRKEGQNVTLSCEQNLNHDAMYWYRQDPGQGLRLIYYSQIVNDFQKGDIAEGYSVSREKKESFPLTVTSAQKNPTAFYLCASKTGGEYGYTFGSGTRLTVV.